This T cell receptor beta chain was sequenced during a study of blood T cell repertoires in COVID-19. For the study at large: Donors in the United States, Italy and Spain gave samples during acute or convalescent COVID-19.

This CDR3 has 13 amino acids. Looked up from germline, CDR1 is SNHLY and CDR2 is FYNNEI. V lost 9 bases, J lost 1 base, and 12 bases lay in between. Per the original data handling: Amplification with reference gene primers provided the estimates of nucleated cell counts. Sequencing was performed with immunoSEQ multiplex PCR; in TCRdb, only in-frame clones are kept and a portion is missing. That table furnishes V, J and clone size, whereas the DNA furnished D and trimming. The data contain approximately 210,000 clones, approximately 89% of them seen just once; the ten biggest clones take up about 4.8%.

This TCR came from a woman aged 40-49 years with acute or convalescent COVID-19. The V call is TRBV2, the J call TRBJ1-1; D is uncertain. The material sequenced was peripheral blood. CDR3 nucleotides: TGTGCCAGTACGAACGCGGCGAACACTGAAGCTTTCTTT. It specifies CASTNAANTEAFF.